A single sample is the source of the 32 T cell receptor beta chains below, sequenced in a study of T cell responses to AZD1222 COVID-19 vaccine. Libraries were prepared by immunoSEQ multiplex PCR; TCRdb keeps only in-frame clonotypes and omits some of them. The sample records 150,000 to 200,000 clones, about 90% being singletons. Sequenced here: peripheral blood, sampled on day 0 of AZD1222 vaccination. The receptors derive from an adult in good health.

The gene calls are TRBV25-1 and TRBJ1-2; D gene unclear. V lost 1 base to trimming and J lost 2 bases, with 8 bases between them. Germline V lookup: CDR1 MGHDK, CDR2 SYGVNS. This CDR3 region has 14 residues. CDR3 amino acids: CASSEFVGNYGYTF. The CDR3 DNA sequence: TGTGCCAGCAGTGAATTCGTGGGGAACTATGGCTACACCTTC.

The J gene is TRBJ2-7, the V gene TRBV5-8; TRBD1 aligns across 9 bases. J lost 4 bases, V lost 4 bases, and 3 bases had no gene match. The CDR3 is 13 amino acids. Germline V gene lookup returns CDR1 SGHTS and CDR2 YDEGEE. Written as DNA, the CDR3 is TGTGCCAGCAGCGACAGGGGGTCGTACGAGCAGTACTTC. Amino acid sequence: CASSDRGSYEQYF.

This chain joins TRBV3-1 (or the pseudogene TRBV3-2) and TRBJ2-7, with TRBD2 matching over 10 bases. The junction had 5 bases not matched to a gene; V was cut back by 3 bases and J by 3 bases. Germline CDR1 is LGHDT and CDR2 is YNNKEL (reference sequence). There are 15 residues in the CDR3. This chain's CDR3 is CASSHRTSGNYEQYF. CDR3 sequence (DNA): TGTGCCAGCAGCCATCGGACTAGCGGAAACTACGAGCAGTACTTC.

This clone was seen just once. Distinct nucleotide sequences in the sample also encode this CDR3. This CDR3 is CASSLATQNTEAFF. CDR3 nucleotide sequence: TGTGCCAGCAGCTTAGCGACTCAGAACACTGAAGCTTTCTTT. V gene TRBV7-9 combines with J gene TRBJ1-1; D not resolved. CDR1 and CDR2 from the germline V gene are SEHNR and FQNEAQ (reference sequence). The V and J ends lost 0 bases and 1 base respectively, with 6 bases between them. The CDR3 loop spans 14 amino acids.

CDR3: CASRGGTIGELFF. DNA for the CDR3: TGTGCCAGCAGGGGCGGGACGATCGGGGAGCTGTTTTTT. This rearrangement joins TRBV12-3 or TRBV12-4 to TRBJ2-2; D is possibly TRBD2 (6 bases). The CDR3 is 13 residues long. Trimming cost V 6 bases and J 7 bases, with 12 bases left between them.

This chain connects TRBV6-4 to TRBJ1-3; the match to TRBD1 covers 11 bases. Germline assignment: CDR1 MRHNA and CDR2 SNTAGT. After removal of 6 bases from V and 2 bases from J, the junction contained 3 bases not matched to a gene. The CDR3 loop spans 15 amino acids. CDR3 sequence: CASSRTGGTGNTIYF. The CDR3 DNA follows: TGTGCCAGCAGCCGGACAGGGGGCACTGGAAACACCATATATTTT.

This clone has only a few counts. V and J are TRBV25-1 and TRBJ1-2; the D is unclear. The CDR3 has 14 residues. V was clipped by 3 bases and J by 0 bases, with 8 bases between them. Germline CDR1 and CDR2: MGHDK and SYGVNS. Written as DNA, the CDR3 is TGTGCCAGCAGTGATTATCGATCTAACTATGGCTACACCTTC. This sequence encodes CASSDYRSNYGYTF.

The chain is built from TRBV5-5 and TRBJ2-7; D possibly corresponds to TRBD1 (6 bases). Germline V gives CDR1 SGHKS, CDR2 YYEKEE (reference sequence). The CDR3 extends over 15 amino acids. Trimming took off 5 bases at V and 6 bases at J, with 21 bases between the two ends. CDR3 coding DNA: TGTGCCAGCAGACCCAACCCGGGACAATATGGCGAGCAGTACTTC. Translated, it gives CASRPNPGQYGEQYF.

The gene calls are TRBV7-9 and TRBJ1-5; no firm D call. Germline CDR1 SEHNR, CDR2 FQNEAQ (reference sequence). The ends were cut back, 1 base at V and 4 bases at J, with 11 bases in the middle. The CDR3 totals 15 residues. The CDR3 nucleotides are TGTGCCAGCAGCTTAGACAGCATTGTGAATCAGCCCCAGCATTTT. Translated, it gives CASSLDSIVNQPQHF.

The table lists this clone with a few counts. The chain has TRBV18 and TRBJ1-1; no clear D gene. The CDR3 loop spans 15 amino acids. V dropped 1 base and J dropped 2 bases, with 11 bases sitting between them. The germline V gene has CDR1 KGHSH and CDR2 LQKENI. CDR3: CASSPLGPDNTEAFF. CDR3 nucleotide sequence: TGTGCCAGCTCACCACTCGGACCGGACAACACTGAAGCTTTCTTT.

The chain joins TRBV29-1 to TRBJ2-6; D ambiguous. This CDR3 is built from 17 residues. Germline CDR1 and CDR2: SQVTM and ANQGSEA. Trimming took 8 bases from V and 0 from J, leaving 20 bases between them. For the CDR3, the DNA is TGCAGCCCCCACCAAGCTGATATTGACTCTGGGGCCAACGTCCTGACTTTC. Its protein product is CSPHQADIDSGANVLTF.

The rearrangement uses TRBV7-9 and TRBJ2-7; D gene uncertain. CDR3 length equals 14 residues. V was trimmed by 0 bases and J by 0 bases, leaving 6 bases between them. CDR1 SEHNR and CDR2 FQNEAQ come from the germline V gene (reference sequence). The chain's CDR3 is CASSLAPVSYEQYF. DNA of the CDR3: TGTGCCAGCAGCTTAGCTCCCGTCTCCTACGAGCAGTACTTC.

The chain carries TRBV5-1 and TRBJ1-6; weak D call: TRBD1 (6 bases). The CDR3 consists of 15 residues. Trimming pared 0 bases from V and 10 bases from J, leaving 14 bases between. Germline values: CDR1 SGHRS, CDR2 YFSETQ. The CDR3 DNA reads TGCGCCAGCAGCTTGGGGACAGTCCCGACCTCACCCCTCCACTTT. This translates into CASSLGTVPTSPLHF.

Details on this clone: One junction end disagrees with the germline gene, perhaps due to a read error. The chain couples TRBV18 to TRBJ2-7; no reliable D call. This CDR3 comprises 15 residues. Germline CDR1 reads KGHSH; CDR2 reads LQKENI. This chain's CDR3 is CASPPLQASSYEQYF. The CDR3 nucleotides are TGTGCCAGCCCACCACTTCAGGCCAGCTCCTACGAGCAGTACTTC.

In its sample, this clone was seen once. The genes are TRBV10-2 and TRBJ1-5; D might be TRBD1 (5 bases). Per the germline V gene, CDR1 is WSHSY and CDR2 is SAAADI. The CDR3 consists of 15 residues. Trimming shortened V by 2 bases and J by 1 base, and 9 bases separated the two germline ends. CDR3: CASSEGALSNQPQHF. The DNA of the CDR3 is TGCGCCAGCAGTGAGGGGGCGCTCAGCAATCAGCCCCAGCATTTT.

The chain is built from TRBV2 and TRBJ2-3; tentative D call: TRBD1 (6 bases). Trimming stripped 5 bases from V and 3 bases from J, with 9 bases between. The germline gives CDR1 SNHLY, CDR2 FYNNEI. The CDR3 is 13 amino acids. The CDR3 reads CASSKQGTDTQYF. The CDR3 nucleotides read TGTGCCAGCAGTAAACAGGGAACAGATACGCAGTATTTT.

V usage is TRBV10-2 and J usage is TRBJ1-1, with D uncertain. Germline CDR1 is WSHSY and CDR2 is SAAADI. V was clipped by 2 bases and J by 4 bases, with 8 bases between them. The CDR3 is 13 residues long. In nucleotides, the CDR3 is TGCGCCAGCAGTGAGGGCCCAGGCACTGAAGCTTTCTTT. Its translation: CASSEGPGTEAFF.

Written as DNA, the CDR3 is TGTGCCAGCAGTTTCGCCGGGACCCAAAGGGAGACCCAGTACTTC. Translated: CASSFAGTQRETQYF. The chain carries TRBV6-5 and TRBJ2-5; the D call may be TRBD1 or TRBD2 (5 bases each). The ends were cut back, 4 bases at V and 5 bases at J, with 17 bases in the middle. CDR1 is MNHEY, CDR2 SVGAGI, per germline. The CDR3 is made up of 15 amino acids.

The chain has TRBV27 and TRBJ1-6; 8 bases match TRBD1. The CDR3 has 14 amino acids. CDR1 is MNHEY, CDR2 SMNVEV, per germline (reference sequence). V was pared by 3 bases and J by 9 bases, with 4 bases of the junction left unmatched. CDR3 nucleotides: TGTGCCAGCAGTTTCGGGACAGGAATTTCACCCCTCCACTTT. Protein: CASSFGTGISPLHF.

In this sample, this clone turned up once. The chain combines TRBV24-1 with TRBJ2-7; D gene unclear. Germline V gene lookup returns CDR1 KGHDR and CDR2 SFDVKD. V lost 6 bases and J lost 4, with 12 bases in between. The CDR3 covers 13 residues. The CDR3 loop is CATSPSYGYEQYF. The CDR3 region has the DNA TGTGCCACCAGTCCCTCCTATGGATACGAGCAGTACTTC.

The rearrangement joins TRBV7-3 to TRBJ1-1, with 7 bases lining up with TRBD1. The CDR3 is 15 amino acids. The V and J ends lost 4 bases and 5 bases, in that order; junction bases with no gene match: 10. CDR1 and CDR2 (germline): SGHTA, FQGTGA. CDR3 sequence reads: CASSSSTGLWTEAFF. CDR3 sequence (DNA): TGTGCCAGCAGCTCCTCGACAGGGTTGTGGACTGAAGCTTTCTTT.

V and J are TRBV18 and TRBJ2-1; 8 bases match TRBD1. With 0 bases clipped from V and 6 bases from J, the junction kept 10 bases outside the gene matches. Germline-derived CDR1 and CDR2 are KGHSH and LQKENI. The CDR3 spans 17 residues. CDR3 protein: CASSPPVSGGAGNEQFF. For the CDR3, the DNA is TGTGCCAGCTCACCACCGGTGTCAGGGGGCGCAGGCAATGAGCAGTTCTTC.

This chain links TRBV30 with TRBJ2-5; D could derive from TRBD1 or TRBD2 (5 bases each). V was pared by 7 bases and J by 5 bases, with 14 bases between. The CDR3 runs 12 residues. Germline values: CDR1 GTSNPN, CDR2 SVGIG (reference sequence). This CDR3 reads CALGTEGETQYF. The CDR3, as DNA: TGTGCCTTGGGAACAGAGGGGGAGACCCAGTACTTC.

This chain joins TRBV9 and TRBJ1-1, with no clear D. With 4 bases removed from V and 0 bases from J, the gap between germline ends came to 7 bases. Per the germline V gene, CDR1 is SGDLS and CDR2 is YYNGEE. This CDR3 has 13 residues. The CDR3 spells CASSPRVNTEAFF. The CDR3 DNA reads as TGTGCCAGCAGCCCGAGGGTGAACACTGAAGCTTTCTTT.

The rearrangement joins TRBV5-1 to TRBJ2-7; 12 bases are shared with TRBD2. CDR3 length equals 15 residues. V shed 4 bases and J 2 bases; nucleotides not matched to a gene: 4. Germline CDR1 SGHRS, CDR2 YFSETQ. The CDR3 DNA reads as TGCGCCAGCAGCGACGGACTAGCGGGACCCTACGAGCAGTACTTC. Its translation: CASSDGLAGPYEQYF.

The V call is TRBV2, the J call TRBJ1-1, with D unresolved. Trimming shortened V by 4 bases and J by 10 bases, and 10 bases separated the two germline ends. Germline V gives CDR1 SNHLY, CDR2 FYNNEI. This CDR3 has 11 amino acids. CDR3 amino acids: CASSVRYGAFF. In nucleotides, the CDR3 is TGTGCCAGCAGTGTAAGGTACGGAGCTTTCTTT.

This sequence joins TRBV5-4 and TRBJ1-4; maybe TRBD1 (5 bases). The CDR3 contains 15 residues. Trimming shortened V by 0 bases and J by 3 bases, and 9 bases separated the two germline ends. Per the germline V gene, CDR1 is SGHNT and CDR2 is YYREEE (reference sequence). The CDR3 here is CASSLGGQANEKLFF. DNA of the CDR3: TGTGCCAGCAGCTTGGGCGGACAAGCTAATGAAAAACTGTTTTTT.

The rearrangement uses TRBV5-6 and TRBJ1-6; D call uncertain. V was cut by 0 bases and J by 9 bases, with 13 bases left in between. Germline V gene lookup returns CDR1 SGHDT and CDR2 YYEEEE. This CDR3 comprises 15 residues. The CDR3 nucleotides are TGTGCCAGCAGCTTGGGAGTAGGACTTGGTTCACCCCTCCACTTT. This gives the protein CASSLGVGLGSPLHF.

The J gene is TRBJ2-7, the V gene TRBV20-1; D might be TRBD1 or TRBD2, each matching 5 bases. This CDR3 is built from 14 residues. Germline values: CDR1 DFQATT, CDR2 SNEGSKA (reference sequence). Trimming took 3 bases from V and 3 from J, leaving 15 bases between them. Here the CDR3 reads CSASAIGGFYEQYF. CDR3 bases: TGCAGTGCTAGTGCCATTGGGGGTTTCTACGAGCAGTACTTC.

The chain carries TRBV7-9 and TRBJ1-2; 11 nucleotides agree with TRBD1. The J segment lost 7 bases and the V segment lost 5 bases, leaving 15 bases of the junction unmatched. This CDR3 is 17 amino acids long. The V gene's germline CDR1 is SEHNR and CDR2 FQNEAQ (reference sequence). The CDR3 region has the DNA TGTGCCAGCAGCACCACCCACGGACAGGGGGCGAGGGGTGGCTACACCTTC. Translating it yields CASSTTHGQGARGGYTF.

The V call is TRBV19, the J call TRBJ2-5, with D tentatively TRBD1 (6 bases). The CDR3 spans 15 residues. Trimming stripped 7 bases from V and 1 base from J, with 16 bases between. CDR1 and CDR2 from the germline V gene are LNHDA and SQIVND (reference sequence). CDR3 protein: CASKPGRGSQETQYF. The CDR3 region has the DNA TGTGCCAGTAAGCCGGGCAGGGGAAGCCAAGAGACCCAGTACTTC.

The rearrangement links TRBV5-4 to TRBJ2-5, with D perhaps matching TRBD1 (6 bases). Deletions cut 4 bases from V and 3 bases from J, with 13 bases between. The CDR3 has 14 amino acids. Germline CDR1 and CDR2: SGHNT and YYREEE (reference sequence). The CDR3: CASSQGLEKETQYF. The CDR3 DNA reads TGTGCCAGCAGCCAGGGGCTAGAAAAAGAGACCCAGTACTTC.